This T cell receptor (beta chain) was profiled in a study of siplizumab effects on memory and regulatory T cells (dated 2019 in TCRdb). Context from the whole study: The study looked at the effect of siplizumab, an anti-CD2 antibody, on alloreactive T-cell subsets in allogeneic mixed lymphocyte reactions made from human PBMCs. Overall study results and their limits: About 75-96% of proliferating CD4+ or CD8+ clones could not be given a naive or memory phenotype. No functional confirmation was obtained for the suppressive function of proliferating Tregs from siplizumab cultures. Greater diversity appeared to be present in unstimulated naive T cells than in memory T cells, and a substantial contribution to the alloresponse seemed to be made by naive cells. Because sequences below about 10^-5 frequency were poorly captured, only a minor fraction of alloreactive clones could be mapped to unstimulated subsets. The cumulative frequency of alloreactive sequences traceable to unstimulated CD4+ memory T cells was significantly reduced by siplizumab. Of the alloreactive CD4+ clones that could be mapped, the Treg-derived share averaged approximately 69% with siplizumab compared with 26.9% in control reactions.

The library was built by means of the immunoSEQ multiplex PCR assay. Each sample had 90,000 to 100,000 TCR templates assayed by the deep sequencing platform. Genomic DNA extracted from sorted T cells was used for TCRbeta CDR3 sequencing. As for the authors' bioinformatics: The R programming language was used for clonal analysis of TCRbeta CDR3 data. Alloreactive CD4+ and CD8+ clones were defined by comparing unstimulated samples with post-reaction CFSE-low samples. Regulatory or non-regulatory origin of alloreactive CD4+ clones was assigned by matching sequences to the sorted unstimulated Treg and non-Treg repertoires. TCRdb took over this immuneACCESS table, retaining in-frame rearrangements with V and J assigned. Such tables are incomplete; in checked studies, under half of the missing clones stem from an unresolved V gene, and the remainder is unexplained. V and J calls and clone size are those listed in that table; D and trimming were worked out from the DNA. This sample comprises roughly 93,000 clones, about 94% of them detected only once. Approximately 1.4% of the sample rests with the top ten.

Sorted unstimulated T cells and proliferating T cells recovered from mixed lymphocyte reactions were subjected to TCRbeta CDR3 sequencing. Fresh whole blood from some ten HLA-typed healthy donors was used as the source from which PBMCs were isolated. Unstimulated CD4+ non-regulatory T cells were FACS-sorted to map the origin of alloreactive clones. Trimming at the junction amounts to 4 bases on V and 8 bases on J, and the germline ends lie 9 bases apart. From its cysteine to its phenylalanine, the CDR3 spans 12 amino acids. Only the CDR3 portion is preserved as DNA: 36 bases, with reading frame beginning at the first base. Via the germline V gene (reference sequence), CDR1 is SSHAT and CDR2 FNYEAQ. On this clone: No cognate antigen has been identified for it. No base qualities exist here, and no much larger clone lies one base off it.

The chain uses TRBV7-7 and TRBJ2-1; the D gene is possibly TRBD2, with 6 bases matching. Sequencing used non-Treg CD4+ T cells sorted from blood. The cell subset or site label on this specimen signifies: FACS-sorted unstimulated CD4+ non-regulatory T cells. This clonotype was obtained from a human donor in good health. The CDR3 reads CASSSTSHEQFF. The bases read TGTGCCAGCAGCTCGACTAGTCATGAGCAGTTCTTC.